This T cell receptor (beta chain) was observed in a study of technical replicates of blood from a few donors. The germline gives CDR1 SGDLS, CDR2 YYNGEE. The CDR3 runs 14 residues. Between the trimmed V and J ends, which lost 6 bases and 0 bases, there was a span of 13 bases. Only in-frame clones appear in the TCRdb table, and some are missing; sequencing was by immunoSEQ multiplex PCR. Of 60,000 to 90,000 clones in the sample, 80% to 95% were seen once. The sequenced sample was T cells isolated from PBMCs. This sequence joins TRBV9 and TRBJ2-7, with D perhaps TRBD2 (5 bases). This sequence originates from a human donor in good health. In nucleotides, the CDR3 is TGTGCCAGCACGCACGGGGATAGCTCCTACGAGCAGTACTTC. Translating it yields CASTHGDSSYEQYF.